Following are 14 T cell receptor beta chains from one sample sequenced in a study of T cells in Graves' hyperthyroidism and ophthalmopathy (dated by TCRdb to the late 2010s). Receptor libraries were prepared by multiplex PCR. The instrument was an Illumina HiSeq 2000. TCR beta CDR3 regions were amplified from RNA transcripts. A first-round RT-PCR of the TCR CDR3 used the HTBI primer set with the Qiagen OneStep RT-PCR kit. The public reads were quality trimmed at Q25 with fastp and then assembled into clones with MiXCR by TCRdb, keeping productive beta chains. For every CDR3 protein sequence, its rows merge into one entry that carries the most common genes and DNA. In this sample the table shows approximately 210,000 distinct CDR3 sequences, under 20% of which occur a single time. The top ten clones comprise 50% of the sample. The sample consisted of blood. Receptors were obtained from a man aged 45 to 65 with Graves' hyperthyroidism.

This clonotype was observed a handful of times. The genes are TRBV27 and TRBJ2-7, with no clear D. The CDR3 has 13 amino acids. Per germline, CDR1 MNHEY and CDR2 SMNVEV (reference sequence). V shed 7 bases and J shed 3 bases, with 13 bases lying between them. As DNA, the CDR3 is TGTGCCAGCACCTCCCCGGACGGCTACGAGCAGTACTTC. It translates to CASTSPDGYEQYF.

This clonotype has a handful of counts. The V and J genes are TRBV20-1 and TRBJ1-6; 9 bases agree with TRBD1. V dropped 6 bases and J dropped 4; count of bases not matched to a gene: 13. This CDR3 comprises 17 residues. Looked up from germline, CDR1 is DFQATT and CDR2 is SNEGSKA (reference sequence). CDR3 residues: CSAEDRGGGGYNSPLHF. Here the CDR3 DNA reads TGCAGTGCCGAGGACAGGGGAGGAGGGGGATATAATTCACCCCTCCACTTT.

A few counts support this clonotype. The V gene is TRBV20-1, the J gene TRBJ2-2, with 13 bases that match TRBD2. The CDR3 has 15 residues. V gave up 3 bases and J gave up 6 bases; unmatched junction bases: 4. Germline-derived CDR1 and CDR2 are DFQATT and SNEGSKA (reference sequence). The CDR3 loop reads CSASILAGGSGELFF. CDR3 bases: TGCAGTGCTAGTATACTAGCGGGAGGGTCCGGGGAGCTGTTTTTT.

The CDR3 spells CASAQDSNQPQHF. CDR3 nucleotide sequence: TGTGCCTCGGCTCAGGATAGCAATCAGCCCCAGCATTTT. V gene TRBV30 combines with J gene TRBJ1-5, with D uncertain. The CDR3 spans 13 residues. V lost 7 bases and J 0 bases, leaving 10 bases between the germline ends. CDR1 and CDR2 from the germline V gene are GTSNPN and SVGIG (reference sequence). Full variable domain (remainder filled in from reference TRBV30 and TRBJ1-5): SQTIHQWPATLVQPVGSPLSLECTVEGTSNPNLYWYRQAAGRGLQLLFYSVGIGQISSEVPQNLSASRPQDRQFILSSKKLLLSDSGFYLCASAQDSNQPQHFGDGTRLSIL.

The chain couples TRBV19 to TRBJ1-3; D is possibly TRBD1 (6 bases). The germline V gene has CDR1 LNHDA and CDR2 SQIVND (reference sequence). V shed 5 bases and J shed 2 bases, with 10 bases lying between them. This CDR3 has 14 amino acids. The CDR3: CASSAPGAGNTIYF. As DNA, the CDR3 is TGTGCCAGTAGTGCCCCAGGGGCTGGAAACACCATATATTTT.

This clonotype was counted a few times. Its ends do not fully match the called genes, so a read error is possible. The CDR3 DNA reads as TGTGCCAGCAGTGAAACAGGGAGCAGAGATACGCAGTATTTT. Protein sequence: CASSETGSRDTQYF. The chain joins TRBV6-1 to TRBJ2-3; possible D gene TRBD1, 6 bases. This CDR3 is 14 amino acids long. The germline V gene encodes CDR1 MNHNS and CDR2 SASEGT.

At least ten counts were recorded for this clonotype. The CDR3 protein is CAIRRRTSVSSTDTQYF. CDR3 bases: TGTGCCATCAGGAGGAGGACTAGCGTATCTAGCACAGATACGCAGTATTTT. This rearrangement joins TRBV10-3 to TRBJ2-3; 9 bases line up with TRBD2. Trimming removed 6 bases from V and 0 bases from J; junction bases left unmatched: 10. CDR1 is ENHRY and CDR2 is SYGVKD in the germline V gene. This CDR3 region has 17 residues.

CDR3 DNA: TGTGCCAGCACCCTACAGGGGGCCCCGAACACCGGGGAGCTGTTTTTT. This translates into CASTLQGAPNTGELFF. The chain uses TRBV5-5 and TRBJ2-2, with 9 bases identical to TRBD1. V dropped 6 bases and J dropped 0; count of bases not matched to a gene: 6. This CDR3 has 16 amino acids. Germline V gene data show CDR1 as SGHKS and CDR2 as YYEKEE (reference sequence).

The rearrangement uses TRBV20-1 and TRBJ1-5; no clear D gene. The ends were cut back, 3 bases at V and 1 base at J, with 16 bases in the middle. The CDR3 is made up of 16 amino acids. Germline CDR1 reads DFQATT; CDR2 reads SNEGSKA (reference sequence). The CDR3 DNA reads TGCAGTGCTAGTGCTTTGGGCTTTGGGAGCAATCAGCCCCAGCATTTT. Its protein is CSASALGFGSNQPQHF.

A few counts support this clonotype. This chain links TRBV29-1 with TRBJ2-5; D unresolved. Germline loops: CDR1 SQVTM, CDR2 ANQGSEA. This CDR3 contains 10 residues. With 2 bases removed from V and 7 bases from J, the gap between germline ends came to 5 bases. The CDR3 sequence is CSVESGTQYF. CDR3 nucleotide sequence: TGCAGCGTTGAATCAGGGACCCAGTACTTC.

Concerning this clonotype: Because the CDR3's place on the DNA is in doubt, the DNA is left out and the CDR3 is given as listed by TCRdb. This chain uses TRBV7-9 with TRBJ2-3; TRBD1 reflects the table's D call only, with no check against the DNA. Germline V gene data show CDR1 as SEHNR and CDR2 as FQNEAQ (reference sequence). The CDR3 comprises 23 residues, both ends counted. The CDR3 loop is CASSPNTGSYEQYFGPGTDTQYF.

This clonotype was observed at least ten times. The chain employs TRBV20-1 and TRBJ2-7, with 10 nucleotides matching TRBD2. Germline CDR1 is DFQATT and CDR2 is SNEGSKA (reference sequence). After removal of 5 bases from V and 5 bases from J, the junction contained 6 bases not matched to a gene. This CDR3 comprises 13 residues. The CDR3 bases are TGCAGTGCTTCGGGACTAGCGTCGGACGAGCAGTACTTC. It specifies CSASGLASDEQYF.

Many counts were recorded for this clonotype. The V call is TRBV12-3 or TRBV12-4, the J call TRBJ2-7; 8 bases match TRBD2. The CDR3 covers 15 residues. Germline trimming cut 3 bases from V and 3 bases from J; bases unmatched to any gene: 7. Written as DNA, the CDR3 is TGTGCCAGCAGTTTTGTAAGCGGGGGATACTACGAGCAGTACTTC. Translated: CASSFVSGGYYEQYF.

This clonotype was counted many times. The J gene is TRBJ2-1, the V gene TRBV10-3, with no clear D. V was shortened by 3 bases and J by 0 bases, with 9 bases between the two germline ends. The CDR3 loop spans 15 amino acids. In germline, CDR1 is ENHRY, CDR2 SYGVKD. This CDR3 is CAISDADRSYNEQFF. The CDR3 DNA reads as TGTGCCATCAGTGATGCGGACCGCTCCTACAATGAGCAGTTCTTC.